This entry describes one T cell receptor (beta chain). Its antigen is currently unknown. The V gene's germline CDR1 is SGHAT and CDR2 FQNNGV. The V end was cut by 5 bases, the J end by 5 bases, with 18 bases between. The CDR3 has 15 amino acids. The sample originates from a study of T cell responses to AZD1222 COVID-19 vaccine. Study-wide results and limits: Repertoires were collected only later (after the peak T cell response had occurred). Spike-specific TCRs gained breadth and depth after people received two AZD1222 doses.

Second doses at about 4 or about 12 weeks were pooled. Produced via immunoSEQ multiplex PCR; TCRdb's table is partial and in-frame only. The data contain about 120,000 clones, 80% to 95% of them singletons. The gene calls are TRBV11-2 and TRBJ1-2; weak D call: TRBD1 (5 bases). The receptor's source is an adult who received the AZD1222 COVID-19 vaccine. Sequenced here: peripheral blood, sampled 28 days after the second AZD1222 dose. The DNA for the CDR3 is TGTGCCAGCAGCGAGCTGGGGGTCAGTATGTATGGCTACACCTTC. Translating gives CASSELGVSMYGYTF.